The entry that follows covers one TCR beta chain sequence. The data were obtained in a study of blood T cell repertoires in COVID-19. At the level of the study: The origin of the acute and convalescent COVID-19 samples was the United States, Italy and Spain. T cells, B-cell-depleted T cells, or PBMCs provided the cDNA or gDNA that served as material.

As processed by the authors: It was from reference gene primer amplification that nucleated cell counts were estimated. The repertoire was sequenced with immunoSEQ multiplex PCR; TCRdb's copy has only in-frame clones and lacks some. V and J calls and clone size follow that table, whereas D and trimming were derived from the DNA. In the table there are 130,000 to 150,000 clones, approximately 85% of which are singletons. The CDR3 is 14 amino acids. V was clipped by 3 bases and J by 5 bases, with 13 bases between them. Germline V gene lookup returns CDR1 KGHSH and CDR2 LQKENI. The genes are TRBV18 and TRBJ1-1; D might be TRBD1 (6 bases). The TCR sequence derives from a man between 70 and 80 years old with acute or convalescent COVID-19. The sequencing sample was made of peripheral blood. The CDR3 region is CASSPIRGGTEAFF. The CDR3 nucleotides read TGTGCCAGCTCACCTATAAGGGGGGGGACTGAAGCTTTCTTT.